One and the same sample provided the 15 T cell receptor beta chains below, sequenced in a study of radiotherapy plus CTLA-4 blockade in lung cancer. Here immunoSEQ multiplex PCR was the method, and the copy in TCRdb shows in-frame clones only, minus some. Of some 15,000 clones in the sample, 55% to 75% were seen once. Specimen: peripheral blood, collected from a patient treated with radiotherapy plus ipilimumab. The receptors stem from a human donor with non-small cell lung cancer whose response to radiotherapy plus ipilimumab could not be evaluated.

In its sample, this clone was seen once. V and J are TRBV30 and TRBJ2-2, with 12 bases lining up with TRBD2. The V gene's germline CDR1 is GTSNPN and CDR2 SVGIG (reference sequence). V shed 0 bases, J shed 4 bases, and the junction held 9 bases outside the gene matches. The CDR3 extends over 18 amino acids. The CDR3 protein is CAWSVWSSGGGITGELFF. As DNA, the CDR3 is TGTGCCTGGAGTGTATGGTCTAGCGGGGGGGGGATCACCGGGGAGCTGTTTTTT.

This CDR3 reads CATSTPLGASGGHRNEQFF. For the CDR3, the DNA is TGTGCCACCAGCACCCCCCTTGGGGCTAGCGGGGGTCATAGGAATGAGCAGTTCTTC. The chain combines TRBV15 with TRBJ2-1; TRBD2 aligns across 10 bases. The CDR3 spans 19 residues. V was clipped by 4 bases and J by 7 bases; unmatched bases: 19. Germline CDR1 is LNHNV and CDR2 is YYDKDF (reference sequence).

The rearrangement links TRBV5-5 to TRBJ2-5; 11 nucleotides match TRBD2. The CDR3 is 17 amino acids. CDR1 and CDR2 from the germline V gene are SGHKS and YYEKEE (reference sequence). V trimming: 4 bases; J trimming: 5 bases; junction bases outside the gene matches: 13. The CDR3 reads CASSDLTSSGGLETQYF. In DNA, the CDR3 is TGTGCCAGCAGCGACCTAACTTCTAGCGGGGGGCTGGAGACCCAGTACTTC. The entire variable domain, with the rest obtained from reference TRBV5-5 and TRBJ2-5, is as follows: DAGVTQSPTHLIKTRGQQVTLRCSPISGHKSVSWYQQVLGQGPQFIFQYYEKEERGRGNFPDRFSARQFPNYSSELNVNALLLGDSALYLCASSDLTSSGGLETQYFGPGTRLLVL.

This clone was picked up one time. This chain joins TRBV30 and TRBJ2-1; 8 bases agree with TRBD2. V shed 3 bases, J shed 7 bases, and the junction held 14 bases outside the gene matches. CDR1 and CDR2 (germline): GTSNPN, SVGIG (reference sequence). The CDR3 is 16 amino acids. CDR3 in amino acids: CAWSLITSGSTNEQFF. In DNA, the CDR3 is TGTGCCTGGAGCCTAATTACTAGCGGTTCCACGAATGAGCAGTTCTTC.

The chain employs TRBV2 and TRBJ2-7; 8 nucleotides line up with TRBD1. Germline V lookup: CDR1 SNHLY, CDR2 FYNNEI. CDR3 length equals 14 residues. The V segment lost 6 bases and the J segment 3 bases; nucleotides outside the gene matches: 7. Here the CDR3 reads CASRPDRDLYEQYF. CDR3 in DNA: TGTGCCAGCAGACCGGACAGGGATCTCTACGAGCAGTACTTC.

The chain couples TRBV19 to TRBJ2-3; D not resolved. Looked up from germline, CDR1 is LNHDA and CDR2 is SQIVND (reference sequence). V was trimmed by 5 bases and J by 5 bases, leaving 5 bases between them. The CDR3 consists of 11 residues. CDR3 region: CASSVLDTQYF. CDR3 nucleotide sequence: TGTGCCAGTAGTGTTCTAGATACGCAGTATTTT.

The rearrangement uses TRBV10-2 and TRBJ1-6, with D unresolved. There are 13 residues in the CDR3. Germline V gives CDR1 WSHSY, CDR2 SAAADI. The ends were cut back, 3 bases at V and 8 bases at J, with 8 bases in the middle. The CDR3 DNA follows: TGCGCCAGCAGTGACAGGAGGGATTCACCCCTCCACTTT. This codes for CASSDRRDSPLHF.

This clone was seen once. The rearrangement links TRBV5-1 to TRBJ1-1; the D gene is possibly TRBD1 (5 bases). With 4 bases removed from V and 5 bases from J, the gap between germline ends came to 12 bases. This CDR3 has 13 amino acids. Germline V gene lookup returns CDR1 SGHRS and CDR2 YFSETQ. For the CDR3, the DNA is TGCGCCAGCAGCAAGACGGAGGGGACTGAAGCTTTCTTT. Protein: CASSKTEGTEAFF.

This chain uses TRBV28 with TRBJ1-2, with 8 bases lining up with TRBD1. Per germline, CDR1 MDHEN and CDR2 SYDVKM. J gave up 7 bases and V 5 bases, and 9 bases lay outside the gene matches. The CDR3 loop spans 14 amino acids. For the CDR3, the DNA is TGTGCCAGCAGTATCACCCAGGGGGCGATTGGCTACACCTTC. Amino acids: CASSITQGAIGYTF.

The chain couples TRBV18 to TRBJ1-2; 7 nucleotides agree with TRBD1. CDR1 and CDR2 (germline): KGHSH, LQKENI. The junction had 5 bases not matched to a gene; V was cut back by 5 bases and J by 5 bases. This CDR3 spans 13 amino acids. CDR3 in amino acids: CASSSDREYGYTF. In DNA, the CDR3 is TGTGCCAGCTCATCCGACAGGGAGTATGGCTACACCTTC.

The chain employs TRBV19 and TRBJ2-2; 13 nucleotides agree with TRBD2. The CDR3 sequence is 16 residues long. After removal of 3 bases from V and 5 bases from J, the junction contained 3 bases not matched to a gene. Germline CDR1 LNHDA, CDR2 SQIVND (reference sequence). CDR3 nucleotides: TGTGCCAGTAGTATGGGGACTAGCGGGGTGACCGGGGAGCTGTTTTTT. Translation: CASSMGTSGVTGELFF. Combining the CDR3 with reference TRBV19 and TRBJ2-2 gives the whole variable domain DGGITQSPKYLFRKEGQNVTLSCEQNLNHDAMYWYRQDPGQGLRLIYYSQIVNDFQKGDIAEGYSVSREKKESFPLTVTSAQKNPTAFYLCASSMGTSGVTGELFFGEGSRLTVL.

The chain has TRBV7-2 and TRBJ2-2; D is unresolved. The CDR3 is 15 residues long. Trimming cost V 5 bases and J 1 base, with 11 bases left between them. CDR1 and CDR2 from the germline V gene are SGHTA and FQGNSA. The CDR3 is CASSLTGGNTGELFF. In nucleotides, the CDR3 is TGTGCCAGCAGCCTAACGGGTGGGAACACCGGGGAGCTGTTTTTT.

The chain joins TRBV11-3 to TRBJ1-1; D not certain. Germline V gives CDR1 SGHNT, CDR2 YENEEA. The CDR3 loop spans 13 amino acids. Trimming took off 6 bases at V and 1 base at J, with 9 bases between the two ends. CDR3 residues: CASRGPENTEAFF. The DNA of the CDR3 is TGTGCCAGCAGGGGCCCTGAGAACACTGAAGCTTTCTTT.

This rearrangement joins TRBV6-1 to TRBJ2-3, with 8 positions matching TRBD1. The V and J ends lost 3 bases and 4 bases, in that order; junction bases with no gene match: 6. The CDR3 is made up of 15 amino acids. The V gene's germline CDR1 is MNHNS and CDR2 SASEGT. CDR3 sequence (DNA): TGTGCCAGCAGTGACAGGGGGCCCCGGGCAGATACGCAGTATTTT. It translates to CASSDRGPRADTQYF.

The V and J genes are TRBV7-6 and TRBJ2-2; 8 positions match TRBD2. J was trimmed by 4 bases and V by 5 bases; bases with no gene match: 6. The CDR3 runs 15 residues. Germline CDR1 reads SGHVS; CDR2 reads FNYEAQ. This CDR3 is CASSATSGPTGELFF. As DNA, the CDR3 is TGTGCCAGCAGCGCAACTAGCGGCCCCACCGGGGAGCTGTTTTTT.